One and the same sample provided the 18 T cell receptor beta chains below, sequenced in a study of T cell responses to AZD1222 COVID-19 vaccine (dated by TCRdb to the early 2020s). This sample's time point label indicates: about 28 days (+/-7) after the second vaccine dose. Receptor libraries were prepared by the immunoSEQ multiplex PCR assay. TCRdb took over this immuneACCESS table, retaining in-frame rearrangements with V and J assigned. Such tables are incomplete; in checked studies, under half of the missing clones stem from an unresolved V gene, and the remainder is unexplained. A total of 150,000 or so clones appear in this sample, about 90% of them only once. In total, the top ten clones hold 1.1% of the sample. The specimen comprised peripheral blood, sampled 28 days after the second AZD1222 dose. The receptors derive from an adult who received the AZD1222 COVID-19 vaccine.

The chain combines TRBV18 with TRBJ1-3; a weak D match, TRBD1 (5 bases). There are 16 residues in the CDR3. Germline-derived CDR1 and CDR2 are KGHSH and LQKENI. V was clipped by 2 bases and J by 0 bases, with 11 bases between them. The CDR3 loop is CASSPVDQGSGNTIYF. The CDR3 DNA sequence: TGTGCCAGCTCACCAGTTGATCAGGGCTCTGGAAACACCATATATTTT.

Details on this clone: Other DNA variants within this sample encode the same CDR3. The chain combines TRBV19 with TRBJ1-1; D is unresolved. Germline V CDR1 and CDR2: LNHDA, SQIVND (reference sequence). The V gene lost 3 bases and the J gene lost 0 bases, with 8 bases spanning the gap. This CDR3 has 14 residues. The DNA of the CDR3 is TGTGCCAGTAGTATTGGGGTCATGAACACTGAAGCTTTCTTT. Protein: CASSIGVMNTEAFF.

The CDR3 spells CASSVAGTLNTEAFF. CDR3 nucleotide sequence: TGTGCCAGCAGCGTAGCTGGGACACTAAACACTGAAGCTTTCTTT. This rearrangement joins TRBV9 to TRBJ1-1, with a possible D match to TRBD1 (6 bases). The V gene lost 0 bases and the J gene lost 2 bases, with 11 bases spanning the gap. This CDR3 comprises 15 residues. Germline V lookup: CDR1 SGDLS, CDR2 YYNGEE.

This clone showed up just a few times. The chain is built from TRBV19 and TRBJ2-7, with TRBD1 as a possible D gene (6 bases). CDR1 LNHDA and CDR2 SQIVND come from the germline V gene (reference sequence). V shed 4 bases and J shed 2 bases, with 9 bases lying between them. This CDR3 region has 13 residues. The chain's CDR3 is CASSRGQAYEQYF. The CDR3 DNA reads TGTGCCAGTAGTAGGGGACAAGCCTACGAGCAGTACTTC.

This chain joins TRBV5-1 and TRBJ1-3; D remains unclear. This CDR3 has 15 amino acids. V gave up 0 bases and J gave up 3 bases, with 10 bases separating them. Germline lookup yields CDR1 SGHRS and CDR2 YFSETQ. CDR3 bases: TGCGCCAGCAGCTTGGACAGCGCCATTGGAAACACCATATATTTT. This codes for CASSLDSAIGNTIYF.

The V call is TRBV11-2, the J call TRBJ1-2; D uncertain. The germline gives CDR1 SGHAT, CDR2 FQNNGV. Trimming removed 5 bases at V and 4 bases at J, with 5 bases between. The CDR3 covers 11 residues. The CDR3 region is CASSPSYGYTF. The CDR3 nucleotides are TGTGCCAGCAGCCCTTCCTATGGCTACACCTTC.

The chain combines TRBV27 with TRBJ1-2, with D possibly matching TRBD1 (5 bases). Trimming shortened V by 4 bases and J by 8 bases, and 14 bases separated the two germline ends. The V gene's germline CDR1 is MNHEY and CDR2 SMNVEV (reference sequence). The CDR3 loop spans 13 amino acids. As DNA, the CDR3 is TGTGCCAGCAGTTATCGGGGGAAACACGGCTACACCTTC. Protein product: CASSYRGKHGYTF.

In its sample, this clone was seen once. This chain connects TRBV30 to TRBJ1-2; D may be TRBD1 (6 bases). The CDR3 runs to 15 residues. V was pared by 3 bases and J by 0 bases, with 14 bases between. Germline V lookup: CDR1 GTSNPN, CDR2 SVGIG (reference sequence). The CDR3 nucleotides read TGTGCCTGGAGGACAGGAGGGGCTTCTAACTATGGCTACACCTTC. Translating it yields CAWRTGGASNYGYTF. The entire variable domain, with the rest obtained from reference TRBV30 and TRBJ1-2, is as follows: SQTIHQWPATLVQPVGSPLSLECTVEGTSNPNLYWYRQAAGRGLQLLFYSVGIGQISSEVPQNLSASRPQDRQFILSSKKLLLSDSGFYLCAWRTGGASNYGYTFGSGTRLTVV.

The V and J genes are TRBV11-2 and TRBJ2-3; TRBD2 matches 7 bases. Germline CDR1 is SGHAT and CDR2 is FQNNGV. This CDR3 contains 16 residues. Unmatched junction bases numbered 6, after V lost 1 base and J lost 2 bases. CDR3 coding DNA: TGTGCCAGCAGCTTAGCGGCTAGCGGACCCACAGATACGCAGTATTTT. Residues: CASSLAASGPTDTQYF.

The CDR3 region is CASSQGISSGNTIYF. The CDR3 coding sequence is TGTGCCAGCAGCCAGGGGATCTCCAGTGGAAACACCATATATTTT. V gene TRBV6-5 combines with J gene TRBJ1-3, with a possible D match to TRBD1 (6 bases). Germline V gene data show CDR1 as MNHEY and CDR2 as SVGAGI. The CDR3 is 15 residues long. V lost 6 bases, J lost 3 bases, and 15 bases lay in between.

This rearrangement joins TRBV24-1 to TRBJ2-3; D gene ambiguous. The length of the CDR3 is 13 residues. The germline gives CDR1 KGHDR, CDR2 SFDVKD. V shed 3 bases and J shed 4 bases, with 7 bases lying between them. The DNA of the CDR3 is TGTGCCACCAGTGATACCACCGCAGATACGCAGTATTTT. Its translation is CATSDTTADTQYF.

CDR3 nucleotides: TGTGCCAGCCGACAGGGCGAAGCTTTCTTT. It codes for CASRQGEAFF. The gene calls are TRBV2 and TRBJ1-1, with 7 bases identical to TRBD1. V trimming: 8 bases; J trimming: 8 bases; junction bases outside the gene matches: 2. The CDR3 consists of 10 residues. The V gene's germline CDR1 is SNHLY and CDR2 FYNNEI. Complete variable domain (other parts from reference TRBV2 and TRBJ1-1): EPEVTQTPSHQVTQMGQEVILRCVPISNHLYFYWYRQILGQKVEFLVSFYNNEISEKSEIFDDQFSVERPDGSNFTLKIRSTKLEDSAMYFCASRQGEAFFGQGTRLTVV.

The genes are TRBV6-5 and TRBJ1-2; TRBD1 matches 8 bases. V lost 6 bases and J lost 3; bases outside the gene matches: 3. This CDR3 region has 13 residues. The germline gives CDR1 MNHEY, CDR2 SVGAGI. This CDR3 reads CASRETGDYGYTF. DNA for the CDR3: TGTGCCAGCAGGGAGACAGGGGACTATGGCTACACCTTC.

The V call is TRBV3-1 (or the pseudogene TRBV3-2), the J call TRBJ2-1, with TRBD2 identical over 12 bases. Germline V gene lookup returns CDR1 LGHDT and CDR2 YNNKEL (reference sequence). V shed 4 bases, J shed 7 bases, and the junction held 5 bases outside the gene matches. The CDR3 is 15 residues long. Written as DNA, the CDR3 is TGTGCCAGCAGCCGACTAGCGGGGGACGTTAATGAGCAGTTCTTC. It encodes CASSRLAGDVNEQFF.

V is TRBV12-3 or TRBV12-4 and J is TRBJ2-5; no firm D call. The ends were cut back, 3 bases at V and 5 bases at J, with 10 bases in the middle. This CDR3 region has 13 residues. The CDR3 region has the DNA TGTGCCAGCAGTTTTAACCGGCGGGAGACCCAGTACTTC. Its protein is CASSFNRRETQYF.

This chain links TRBV2 with TRBJ2-1; 7 bases agree with TRBD1. After removal of 3 bases from V and 0 bases from J, the junction contained 5 bases not matched to a gene. The CDR3 loop spans 16 amino acids. Per the germline V gene, CDR1 is SNHLY and CDR2 is FYNNEI. The CDR3 bases are TGTGCCAGCAGTGAGGTCCCAGGGGGCTCCTACAATGAGCAGTTCTTC. Protein product: CASSEVPGGSYNEQFF.

The chain recombines TRBV9 with TRBJ2-3; possibly TRBD1 or TRBD2 for D (5 bases each). The length of the CDR3 is 15 residues. Germline-derived CDR1 and CDR2 are SGDLS and YYNGEE. V shed 0 bases and J shed 6 bases, with 14 bases lying between them. The CDR3 DNA is TGTGCCAGCAGCGTAGCGGCAGGGCGGGTGGATACGCAGTATTTT. Residues: CASSVAAGRVDTQYF.

The chain links TRBV6-5 to TRBJ2-7; tentatively, D is TRBD2 (6 bases). CDR3 length: 16 amino acids. Trimming left V 0 bases short and J 3 bases short, with 15 bases between. The germline V gene encodes CDR1 MNHEY and CDR2 SVGAGI. CDR3 loop: CASSYSRRGGHYEQYF. Here the CDR3 DNA reads TGTGCCAGCAGTTACTCCCGGCGGGGTGGGCACTACGAGCAGTACTTC.